Detailed here is one T cell receptor beta chain. This clone has only a few counts. Its antigen is not yet known. No per-base quality is available; no much larger clone lies one base away. The CDR3 measures 12 amino acids from cysteine to phenylalanine. Kept here is only the CDR3 DNA, which spans 36 bases and is read in frame from base 1. V gives up 6 bases and J gives up 5 bases, and the segment between their germline ends measures 8 bases. Sequences MNHNS (CDR1) and SASEGT (CDR2) are obtained from the germline V gene. The sample belongs to a study of beta chain features in type 1 diabetes (dated by TCRdb to the late 2010s). For the wider study: Mean age, gender distribution, total cell number and subset yield were not different between patients and healthy donors. The study compared the TCRB repertoires of sorted circulating CD4+ T cell subsets in recently diagnosed type 1 diabetes patients with those in matched healthy donors. Across all samples, around 99 million sorted cells were examined, and cell number per subset correlated strongly with RNA yield. Regulatory and stem cell-like memory subsets were obtained from only 8 patients and about eight healthy donors, while naive and central memory subsets were obtained from all 30 or so donors.

Study-level results and caveats: PCR may preferentially amplify shorter templates, but because patient and control samples were amplified and corrected together, any resulting skew would affect both groups equally. The naive, central memory and regulatory TCRB repertoires appeared to resemble one another more closely among patients than among healthy donors. At VDJ recombination sites, type 1 diabetes patients had fewer insertions and more deleted nucleotides, which implies abnormalities in thymic rearrangement. Type 1 diabetes patients showed a moderate but significant shortening of TCRB CDR3 length in all four CD4+ subsets. Because the HLA sub-analyses included only small numbers of individuals, any influence of HLA type on TCRB rearrangement was left unresolved. Because cDNA rather than genomic DNA was sequenced, highly expressing activated cells could have been over-represented, although no difference in activation and CD3 levels was found between groups.

From each donor, a single peripheral blood sample of around 120 mL on average was drawn into heparinised tubes. Naive, central memory, regulatory and stem cell-like memory CD4+ T cells were sorted on a BD FACSAria II using a panel including CD45RO, CCR7, CD25, CD127, CD95 and CD27. Every sorted population had a purity above 95%. PBMCs were isolated right away by Lymphoprep density gradient centrifugation and were stained directly, without culture. To minimize batch effects, samples were stained and sorted in pairs, one healthy donor with one patient per experiment. The entire amount of isolated RNA was reverse transcribed using the High Capacity cDNA Reverse Transcription Kit, so the sequenced TCRB transcripts were expressed ones. Naive, central memory and regulatory T cell samples underwent deep immunoSEQ sequencing, averaging about 3.3 million total reads per sample. Sorted cells were lysed in RLT buffer and RNA was extracted with DNase-treated RNeasy Micro or Mini kits, depending on cell number. To prevent cross-contamination, every cell subset was processed on its own, while patient and healthy donor samples were processed together. TCRB sequences were amplified from cDNA with the immunoSEQ multiplex PCR, producing 87-bp fragments spanning the CDR3 region. Sequencing of the amplicons was performed on the Illumina HiSeq platform. On the study's bioinformatics: Synthetic template baselines were used to correct PCR bias computationally, reads within Hamming distance 2 were collapsed, and singletons that could not be merged were discarded. Reads were aligned against IMGT to assign V, D and J genes, CDR3 length and insertions or deletions at six rearrangement sites. Within each subset, clonotype counts were normalized to sorted cell number, after which true diversity and Gini coefficients were computed with the tcR R package. The overlap coefficient, calculated on TCRB nucleotide sequences, was used to quantify repertoire sharing. The clones in this table, taken by TCRdb from immuneACCESS, are in-frame only. Not every clone is retained; where verified, under half of the shortfall comes from an unresolved V gene, and the cause of the rest is unknown. V, J and clone size are taken as reported in that table, and D and trimming were inferred from the DNA itself. Counted in this sample were more than 95,000 clones; under 30% of them appeared once. The ten largest make up 0.5% to 0.55% of the sample.

The specimen sequenced was central memory CD4+ T cells from blood. The TCR originated in a woman aged 18-29 years with type 1 diabetes. The rearranged chain carries TRBV6-1 and TRBJ1-5; the D gene is possibly TRBD1, with 6 bases matching. The DNA sequence follows: TGTGCCAGCAGGAACAGGGATCAGCCCCAGCATTTT. It encodes CASRNRDQPQHF.